This is a list of T cell receptor beta chains from one sample in a study of T-cell reconstitution after alpha-beta-depleted transplantation in children. TCRdb called the PCR reads again in MiXCR, with one record for every CDR3 protein. The repertoire holds approximately 350,000 distinct CDR3 sequences, with around a tenth as singletons. The sequenced sample was PBMCs from the stem cell graft donor, obtained from the stem cell graft. The origin of the receptors is a human donor who donated a stem cell graft to a child with acute lymphoblastic leukemia. The CDR3 runs from the conserved cysteine through the conserved F or W. D genes are given only for firm matches. Clone size appears in some rows only: once, few, many, or a class for an expanded clone.

J gene,D gene,clone size,V gene,CDR3 length,CDR3 DNA,CDR3 protein
TRBJ2-7,TRBD2,few,TRBV5-1,16,TGCGCCAGCAGCACTTCTCGAGCGGGAGCCGTCTACGAGCAGTATTTC,CASSTSRAGAVYEQYF
TRBJ2-5,.,.,TRBV9,15,TGTGCCAGCAGCGTATTTTTGGAGGCTGGAGAGACCCAGTACTTC,CASSVFLEAGETQYF
TRBJ2-1,.,many,TRBV4-1,17,TGCGCCAGCAGCCAAGAGGTCGGTACCGTCGCGTACAATGAGCAGTTCTTC,CASSQEVGTVAYNEQFF
TRBJ2-1,.,.,TRBV29-1,11,TGCAGCGTTGGGGGATACAATGAGCAGTTCTTC,CSVGGYNEQFF
TRBJ1-1,.,.,TRBV6-4,13,TGTGCCAGCAGTGAGGGGGCGTATACTGAAGCTTTCTTT,CASSEGAYTEAFF
TRBJ2-5,TRBD2,few,TRBV7-9,14,TGTGCCAGCAGCCGGACTAGCGGGAGCCAGACCCAGTACTTC,CASSRTSGSQTQYF
TRBJ2-3,.,few,TRBV7-2,16,TGTGCCAGCAGCCACCAGGTGGGACGACCGGGGGATACGCAGTATTTT,CASSHQVGRPGDTQYF
TRBJ1-2,.,few,TRBV14,16,TGTGCCAGCAGCCAAGATCCCCGCCGGAGAGACTATGGCTACACCTTC,CASSQDPRRRDYGYTF
TRBJ2-5,TRBD1,.,TRBV29-1,14,TGCAGCGTTCGGGTGGACAGGGGGCAAGAGACCCAGTACTTC,CSVRVDRGQETQYF
TRBJ2-5,.,few,TRBV4-2,19,TGTGCCAGCAGCCAAGATTTCGTGCTGGTACAGGGTCTACGAGAGACCCAGTACTTC,CASSQDFVLVQGLRETQYF
TRBJ2-1,TRBD2,few,TRBV6-2/TRBV6-3,16,TGTGCCAGCAGTTACACCGACGTTGGACTAGCGAGTGAGCAGTTCTTC,CASSYTDVGLASEQFF
TRBJ2-7,.,many,TRBV12-3/TRBV12-4,15,TGTGCCGCGGCCGAGGGATCAGGGTCAACCTACGAGCAGTACTTC,CAAAEGSGSTYEQYF
TRBJ2-6,.,few,TRBV12-3/TRBV12-4,20,TGTGCCAGCAGTCCCCAACAGGGAATTTCTCCCCTCTCTGGGGCCAACGTCCTGACTTTC,CASSPQQGISPLSGANVLTF
TRBJ2-7,TRBD2,many,TRBV20-1,15,TGCAGTGCTAGAGATCTACTAGCGGCCAGGCACGAGCAGTACTTC,CSARDLLAARHEQYF
TRBJ2-7,TRBD1,few,TRBV7-9,14,TGTGCCAGCAGCTCGGGACAGGGCATGCGCGAGCAGTACTTC,CASSSGQGMREQYF
TRBJ2-3,TRBD2,many,TRBV7-6,16,TGTGCCAGCAGCCCCGGGACTAGCAGGTCCTCAGATACGCAGTATTTT,CASSPGTSRSSDTQYF
TRBJ2-3,.,many,TRBV6-1,15,TGTGCCAGCAGTGACGGACACCGTGGCACAGATACGCAGTATTTT,CASSDGHRGTDTQYF
TRBJ2-1,TRBD2,few,TRBV2,14,TGTGCCAGCAGTGCGTCCCTAGCGGGGGTTGAGCAGTTCTTC,CASSASLAGVEQFF
TRBJ2-1,TRBD2,many,TRBV4-2,13,TGTGCCAGCAGCCAAGTCGAGGAGCGGGAAGCGTTCTTC,CASSQVEEREAFF
TRBJ1-3,.,.,TRBV6-1,14,TGTGCCAGCACCGAATCTCTCTCTGGAAACACCATATATTTT,CASTESLSGNTIYF
TRBJ2-4,.,few,TRBV29-1,15,TGCAGCGTTGAAGATCCGGGGGGCCAGGGGGACATTCAGTACTTC,CSVEDPGGQGDIQYF
TRBJ2-7,TRBD2,few,TRBV7-8,15,TGTGCCAGCAGCTCAAGCGGGAGAAGCTCCTACGAGCAGTACTTC,CASSSSGRSSYEQYF
TRBJ1-2,.,.,TRBV7-9,16,TGTGCCAGCAGCCCTCGGGGCGCAGGAGCGAGGTATGGCTACACCTTC,CASSPRGAGARYGYTF
TRBJ2-3,.,few,TRBV4-1,16,TGCGCCAGCAGCCAAGAGGAGGGGGGACTAAGGGATACGCAGTATTTT,CASSQEEGGLRDTQYF
TRBJ2-7,TRBD2,few,TRBV27,16,TGTGCCAGCAGTTTCTCCGCCGGGACTAACTCCTACGAGCAGTACTTC,CASSFSAGTNSYEQYF
TRBJ1-5,.,few,TRBV28,13,TGTGCCAGCAGTTTCGAGTATGTTCAGCCCCAGCATTTT,CASSFEYVQPQHF
TRBJ1-1,.,few,TRBV5-1,13,TGCGCCAGCAGCAAGTTGGGGGAAACTGAAGCTTTCTTT,CASSKLGETEAFF
TRBJ2-1,.,.,TRBV7-9,12,TGTGCCAGCAGCCTCCCCGGGGTTGAGCAGTTCTTC,CASSLPGVEQFF
TRBJ2-4,.,.,TRBV11-2,16,TGTGCCAGCAGCTTACGTGAGCTTTCAACCAAAAACATTCAGTACTTC,CASSLRELSTKNIQYF
TRBJ2-7,.,.,TRBV6-5,14,TGTGCCAGCAGTTACCCCGAGTCCGCCTACGAGCAGTACTTC,CASSYPESAYEQYF